These 11 T cell receptor beta chains were sequenced from one sample in a study of multiple sclerosis patients with progressive multifocal leukoencephalopathy. As to time point: about a year of natalizumab therapy. Sequencing used immunoSEQ multiplex PCR; TCRdb keeps in-frame clones, though not all of them. The sample has about 30,000 clones; about 90% are singletons. Source: PBMCs, taken from a patient treated with natalizumab. Receptor source: a human donor with multiple sclerosis.

This sequence joins TRBV6-5 and TRBJ1-6, with D perhaps TRBD1 (6 bases). Germline lookup yields CDR1 MNHEY and CDR2 SVGAGI. The CDR3 totals 16 residues. V was shortened by 2 bases and J by 7 bases, with 15 bases between the two germline ends. The CDR3 sequence: CASSYGVGGPNSPLHF. The CDR3 nucleotides read TGTGCCAGCAGTTACGGGGTAGGGGGGCCCAATTCACCCCTCCACTTT.

V gene TRBV4-2 combines with J gene TRBJ1-2; D call uncertain. Between the trimmed V and J ends, which lost 0 bases and 3 bases, there was a span of 8 bases. This CDR3 is 14 amino acids long. CDR1 and CDR2 (germline): LGHNA, YNFKEQ. CDR3 in DNA: TGTGCCAGCAGCCAAGAGGGGAATGACTATGGCTACACCTTC. Its protein is CASSQEGNDYGYTF.

V is TRBV6-1 and J is TRBJ2-3; 8 positions agree with TRBD1. V trimming: 6 bases; J trimming: 2 bases; junction bases outside the gene matches: 4. The CDR3 is made up of 14 amino acids. The germline CDR1 and CDR2 sequences are MNHNS and SASEGT. The CDR3 sequence: CASSRDRLTDTQYF. The CDR3, as DNA: TGTGCCAGCAGCCGGGACAGGCTCACAGATACGCAGTATTTT.

The chain combines TRBV7-9 with TRBJ2-2; D ambiguous. Between the trimmed V and J ends, which lost 2 bases and 1 base, there was a span of 8 bases. The germline gives CDR1 SEHNR, CDR2 FQNEAQ (reference sequence). The CDR3 loop spans 15 amino acids. Here the CDR3 DNA reads TGTGCCAGCAGCTTAAGGGTATTGAACACCGGGGAGCTGTTTTTT. Protein sequence: CASSLRVLNTGELFF.

The chain links TRBV19 to TRBJ1-2; the D is unclear. Germline lookup yields CDR1 LNHDA and CDR2 SQIVND (reference sequence). Trimming removed 5 bases from V and 8 bases from J, with 12 bases in between. The length of the CDR3 is 12 residues. The chain's CDR3 is CASSATTRGYTF. DNA of the CDR3: TGTGCCAGTAGTGCGACAACCCGCGGCTACACCTTC.

The chain is built from TRBV9 and TRBJ1-1; D not resolved. The CDR3 runs to 14 residues. V was trimmed by 0 bases and J by 3 bases, leaving 9 bases between them. Germline lookup yields CDR1 SGDLS and CDR2 YYNGEE. CDR3 in amino acids: CASSVARSDTEAFF. CDR3 bases: TGTGCCAGCAGCGTAGCTAGGTCGGACACTGAAGCTTTCTTT.

The chain recombines TRBV5-5 with TRBJ2-5, with a weak D call TRBD2 (5 bases). Trimming took 2 bases from V and 1 from J, leaving 15 bases between them. CDR3 size: 16 residues. Germline CDR1 is SGHKS and CDR2 is YYEKEE (reference sequence). The CDR3 DNA sequence: TGTGCCAGCAGCTTATCGTTGGGAGCGTCCCAAGAGACCCAGTACTTC. It encodes CASSLSLGASQETQYF.

The V gene is TRBV5-6, the J gene TRBJ1-1; unclear D gene. The CDR3 sequence is 16 residues long. CDR1 is SGHDT, CDR2 YYEEEE, per germline. V dropped 3 bases and J dropped 2 bases, with 17 bases sitting between them. The CDR3 here is CASSWTGAPENTEAFF. CDR3 sequence (DNA): TGTGCCAGCAGCTGGACGGGAGCCCCCGAAAACACTGAAGCTTTCTTT.

This sequence joins TRBV11-2 and TRBJ1-1; a possible D gene is TRBD1 (5 bases). Trimming pared 7 bases from V and 1 base from J, leaving 16 bases between. Germline loops: CDR1 SGHAT, CDR2 FQNNGV. The CDR3 spans 15 residues. The CDR3 coding sequence is TGTGCCAGCACCCGGGGGTACAGGAAGAACACTGAAGCTTTCTTT. Translated: CASTRGYRKNTEAFF.

This rearrangement joins TRBV9 to TRBJ2-7, with TRBD2 matching 7 bases. The CDR3 spans 15 residues. With V trimmed by 3 bases and J by 2 bases, 8 bases remained unmatched. Germline values: CDR1 SGDLS, CDR2 YYNGEE. The CDR3, as DNA: TGTGCCAGCAGCGCCCACTTGGGGGGGGCCTACGAGCAGTACTTC. It yields the protein CASSAHLGGAYEQYF.

The genes are TRBV28 and TRBJ1-2; D ambiguous. Deletions cut 4 bases from V and 13 bases from J, with 19 bases between. From germline, CDR1 is MDHEN and CDR2 SYDVKM. This CDR3 comprises 13 residues. For the CDR3, the DNA is TGTGCCAGCAGTTCACCCCAGGACGCGGTTTTCACCTTC. Translation gives CASSSPQDAVFTF.